A selection of T cell receptor beta chains follows, all from one sample in a study of blood T cell repertoires in COVID-19. Sequencing was performed with immunoSEQ multiplex PCR; in TCRdb, only in-frame clones are kept and a portion is missing. The sample records over 250,000 clones, 89% being singletons. Sequences were obtained from peripheral blood. The receptors come from a man over 45 with acute or convalescent COVID-19. Both conserved end residues are part of each CDR3. Fields, in order: J gene, D gene, V gene, clone size, CDR3 protein, CDR3 DNA. The D gene is left open where the match is weak. Clone size, where shown, is once, few, many, or a class for clones that have expanded.

J gene: TRBJ2-7; D gene: NA; V gene: TRBV6-1; clone size: once; CDR3 protein: CASSEETGTNQPLPVKGQYF; CDR3 DNA: TGTGCCAGCAGTGAAGAGACCGGGACAAATCAACCTCTGCCGGTGAAAGGGCAGTACTTC
J gene: TRBJ1-1; D gene: TRBD1; V gene: TRBV11-2; clone size: NA; CDR3 protein: CASSGGTGRTEAFF; CDR3 DNA: TGTGCCAGCAGCGGGGGGACAGGGAGGACTGAAGCTTTCTTT
J gene: TRBJ1-2; D gene: TRBD1; V gene: TRBV10-3; clone size: once; CDR3 protein: CATQGQGGFGYTF; CDR3 DNA: TGTGCCACCCAGGGACAGGGAGGTTTTGGCTACACCTTC
J gene: TRBJ1-1; D gene: NA; V gene: TRBV29-1; clone size: NA; CDR3 protein: CSVTRGFTEAFF; CDR3 DNA: TGCAGCGTAACCAGGGGCTTCACTGAAGCTTTCTTT
J gene: TRBJ2-1; D gene: TRBD1; V gene: TRBV5-1; clone size: NA; CDR3 protein: CASSFGQGLYNEQFF; CDR3 DNA: TGCGCCAGCAGCTTCGGACAGGGGCTGTACAATGAGCAGTTCTTC
J gene: TRBJ2-5; D gene: TRBD1; V gene: TRBV24-1; clone size: NA; CDR3 protein: CATSDSGTGVRGETQYF; CDR3 DNA: TGTGCCACCAGTGATTCTGGGACAGGGGTTCGTGGAGAGACCCAGTACTTC
J gene: TRBJ2-1; D gene: NA; V gene: TRBV19; clone size: NA; CDR3 protein: CASSITSSSLGEQFF; CDR3 DNA: TGTGCCAGTAGTATAACTAGCTCAAGTCTGGGTGAGCAGTTCTTC
J gene: TRBJ2-3; D gene: TRBD1; V gene: TRBV7-9; clone size: NA; CDR3 protein: CASSQGQGTDTQYF; CDR3 DNA: TGTGCCAGCAGCCAGGGACAGGGGACAGATACGCAGTATTTT
J gene: TRBJ1-3; D gene: NA; V gene: TRBV18; clone size: few; CDR3 protein: CASSPNAGVQGNTIYF; CDR3 DNA: TGTGCCAGCTCACCGAACGCGGGGGTGCAAGGAAACACCATATATTTT
J gene: TRBJ2-5; D gene: NA; V gene: TRBV27; clone size: NA; CDR3 protein: CASSPPPTEEETQYF; CDR3 DNA: TGTGCCAGCAGTCCCCCCCCCACAGAAGAAGAGACCCAGTACTTC
J gene: TRBJ1-2; D gene: NA; V gene: TRBV7-9; clone size: NA; CDR3 protein: CASSLYIGPGINYGYTF; CDR3 DNA: TGTGCCAGCAGCTTATATATTGGCCCAGGGATAAACTATGGCTACACCTTC
J gene: TRBJ1-6; D gene: TRBD1; V gene: TRBV4-1; clone size: NA; CDR3 protein: CASSQAADRGNNSPLHF; CDR3 DNA: TGCGCCAGCAGCCAAGCTGCGGACAGGGGAAATAATTCACCCCTCCACTTT
J gene: TRBJ2-7; D gene: NA; V gene: TRBV19; clone size: NA; CDR3 protein: CASSIVEGTYEQYF; CDR3 DNA: TGTGCCAGTAGTATCGTAGAGGGCACCTACGAGCAGTACTTC
J gene: TRBJ1-6; D gene: NA; V gene: TRBV5-1; clone size: once; CDR3 protein: CASSLGQQDSPLHF; CDR3 DNA: TGCGCCAGCAGCTTGGGACAGCAGGATTCACCCCTCCACTTT
J gene: TRBJ1-2; D gene: NA; V gene: TRBV12-3/TRBV12-4; clone size: NA; CDR3 protein: CASSSDTERGYTF; CDR3 DNA: TGTGCCAGCAGTTCCGACACGGAACGGGGCTACACCTTC
J gene: TRBJ1-2; D gene: NA; V gene: TRBV29-1; clone size: NA; CDR3 protein: CSVESPGGVTSGYTF; CDR3 DNA: TGCAGCGTTGAAAGCCCAGGTGGCGTAACCAGTGGCTACACCTTC
J gene: TRBJ1-1; D gene: TRBD1; V gene: TRBV30; clone size: NA; CDR3 protein: CAWGTGMNTEAFF; CDR3 DNA: TGTGCCTGGGGGACAGGGATGAACACTGAAGCTTTCTTT
J gene: TRBJ2-3; D gene: TRBD1; V gene: TRBV19; clone size: NA; CDR3 protein: CASSTPGQGKDTQYF; CDR3 DNA: TGTGCCAGTAGTACCCCGGGACAGGGGAAAGATACGCAGTATTTT
J gene: TRBJ2-5; D gene: TRBD1; V gene: TRBV19; clone size: NA; CDR3 protein: CASSIKGAGGETQYF; CDR3 DNA: TGTGCCAGTAGTATAAAGGGGGCTGGGGGAGAGACCCAGTACTTC
J gene: TRBJ1-3; D gene: TRBD1; V gene: TRBV7-9; clone size: NA; CDR3 protein: CASSSTGDENTIYF; CDR3 DNA: TGTGCCAGCAGCTCGACAGGGGACGAAAACACCATATATTTT
J gene: TRBJ2-7; D gene: TRBD1; V gene: TRBV5-4; clone size: NA; CDR3 protein: CASSPGGASYEQYF; CDR3 DNA: TGTGCCAGCAGCCCAGGGGGCGCATCATACGAGCAGTACTTC
J gene: TRBJ2-3; D gene: NA; V gene: TRBV14; clone size: NA; CDR3 protein: CASSQLAVTQYF; CDR3 DNA: TGTGCCAGCAGCCAACTTGCAGTTACGCAGTATTTT
J gene: TRBJ2-3; D gene: TRBD2; V gene: TRBV3-1/TRBV3-2; clone size: NA; CDR3 protein: CASSHRGDFSTDTQYF; CDR3 DNA: TGTGCCAGCAGCCACCGGGGGGATTTTAGCACAGATACGCAGTATTTT
J gene: TRBJ1-5; D gene: TRBD1; V gene: TRBV10-3; clone size: NA; CDR3 protein: CAISGTGGADQPQHF; CDR3 DNA: TGTGCCATCAGTGGGACAGGGGGCGCGGATCAGCCCCAGCATTTT
J gene: TRBJ2-5; D gene: TRBD2; V gene: TRBV18; clone size: NA; CDR3 protein: CATKTSGQETQYF; CDR3 DNA: TGTGCCACCAAGACTAGCGGCCAAGAGACCCAGTACTTC
J gene: TRBJ1-1; D gene: NA; V gene: TRBV5-4; clone size: NA; CDR3 protein: CASSLDRNMNTEAFF; CDR3 DNA: TGTGCCAGCAGCTTGGACAGGAACATGAACACTGAAGCTTTCTTT
J gene: TRBJ2-4; D gene: TRBD1; V gene: TRBV5-8; clone size: many; CDR3 protein: CASSLRPGGTNIQYF; CDR3 DNA: TGTGCCAGCAGCTTGCGGCCAGGGGGAACAAACATTCAGTACTTC
J gene: TRBJ2-2; D gene: TRBD2; V gene: TRBV11-3; clone size: NA; CDR3 protein: CASSLEGLAGNTGELFF; CDR3 DNA: TGTGCCAGCAGCTTAGAGGGACTAGCGGGGAACACCGGGGAGCTGTTTTTT
J gene: TRBJ1-2; D gene: TRBD1; V gene: TRBV11-2; clone size: NA; CDR3 protein: CASSLSTGGDGYTF; CDR3 DNA: TGTGCCAGCAGCTTATCGACAGGGGGGGATGGCTACACCTTC
J gene: TRBJ2-7; D gene: NA; V gene: TRBV7-9; clone size: NA; CDR3 protein: CASSLNTYEQYF; CDR3 DNA: TGTGCCAGCAGCTTAAACACCTACGAGCAGTACTTC
J gene: TRBJ1-6; D gene: TRBD1; V gene: TRBV10-3; clone size: few; CDR3 protein: CAISGQGNSPLHF; CDR3 DNA: TGTGCCATCAGTGGACAGGGTAATTCACCCCTCCACTTT
J gene: TRBJ2-1; D gene: TRBD1; V gene: TRBV5-1; clone size: NA; CDR3 protein: CASSLEGAQSEQFF; CDR3 DNA: TGCGCCAGCAGCTTGGAGGGGGCGCAGAGTGAGCAGTTCTTC
J gene: TRBJ1-6; D gene: NA; V gene: TRBV6-5; clone size: NA; CDR3 protein: CASSYGLRDHNSPLHF; CDR3 DNA: TGTGCCAGCAGTTACGGACTACGGGACCATAATTCACCCCTCCACTTT